What follows are 30 T cell receptor beta chains derived from one specimen sequenced in a study of blood T cell repertoires in COVID-19. Libraries were prepared by immunoSEQ multiplex PCR; TCRdb keeps only in-frame clonotypes and omits some of them. In the table there are about 56,000 clones, approximately 81% of which are singletons. Sequencing was performed on peripheral blood. The receptors come from a man aged 55 to 70 with COVID-19, enrolled during active disease.

This clone was observed many times. This sequence joins TRBV29-1 and TRBJ1-4, with a possible D match to TRBD1 (5 bases). Per the germline V gene, CDR1 is SQVTM and CDR2 is ANQGSEA. The CDR3 is 13 residues long. The V end was cut by 4 bases, the J end by 1 base, with 7 bases between. CDR3 amino acids: CSVVDRTNEKLFF. CDR3 bases: TGCAGCGTTGTAGACAGAACTAATGAAAAACTGTTTTTT.

This clone was counted only a few times. This rearrangement joins TRBV11-2 to TRBJ2-1, with TRBD2 matching over 9 bases. Germline V CDR1 and CDR2: SGHAT, FQNNGV. V lost 1 base, J lost 6 bases, and 10 bases stayed unmatched. The CDR3 contains 17 residues. The CDR3 DNA reads as TGTGCCAGCAGCTTAGGGCGGAGGCGGGGGGGCCGCAATGAGCAGTTCTTC. Translating it yields CASSLGRRRGGRNEQFF.

The rearrangement links TRBV7-2 to TRBJ2-6, with D perhaps matching TRBD1 (5 bases). Germline CDR1 and CDR2: SGHTA and FQGNSA. V lost 5 bases, J lost 3 bases, and 17 bases lay in between. The CDR3 covers 17 residues. CDR3 sequence: CASSAETVSFGANVLTF. DNA of the CDR3: TGTGCCAGCAGCGCAGAGACAGTATCGTTTGGGGCCAACGTCCTGACTTTC.

This clone has only a few counts. This sequence joins TRBV28 and TRBJ1-5; D not resolved. The CDR3 sequence is 15 residues long. Germline lookup yields CDR1 MDHEN and CDR2 SYDVKM. V was cut by 5 bases and J by 1 base, with 12 bases left in between. CDR3 loop: CASSTLAGSNQPQHF. The CDR3 DNA sequence: TGTGCCAGCAGTACTTTGGCAGGCAGCAATCAGCCCCAGCATTTT. Looking up the rest from reference TRBV28 and TRBJ1-5 gives the full variable domain: DVKVTQSSRYLVKRTGEKVFLECVQDMDHENMFWYRQDPGLGLRLIYFSYDVKMKEKGDIPEGYSVSREKKERFSLILESASTNQTSMYLCASSTLAGSNQPQHFGDGTRLSIL.

This clone was seen once. J is TRBJ2-5 and V is TRBV9; 11 bases line up with TRBD2. The CDR3 is 18 amino acids. Germline trimming cut 0 bases from V and 1 base from J; bases unmatched to any gene: 8. The germline V gene has CDR1 SGDLS and CDR2 YYNGEE. CDR3 protein: CASSVGLAGGGVQETQYF. CDR3 bases: TGTGCCAGCAGCGTAGGGCTAGCGGGGGGCGGGGTCCAAGAGACCCAGTACTTC. The full variable domain, in which reference TRBV9 and TRBJ2-5 provide the parts outside the CDR3, is DSGVTQTPKHLITATGQRVTLRCSPRSGDLSVYWYQQSLDQGLQFLIQYYNGEERAKGNILERFSAQQFPDLHSELNLSSLELGDSALYFCASSVGLAGGGVQETQYFGPGTRLLVL.

The V and J genes are TRBV21-1 and TRBJ1-5. TRBV21-1 has pseudogene status. The CDR3 is 12 residues long. The CDR3 bases are TGTGCCAGCACCAGCGTTGAGGGTCACCAGCATTTT. Its translation: CASTSVEGHQHF.

In this sample, this clone turned up a few times. In DNA form, the CDR3 reads TGTGCCAGCAGTGACCCGTCGGGTGTTGGTCAGCCCCAGCATTTT. Its protein product is CASSDPSGVGQPQHF. The chain uses TRBV6-1 and TRBJ1-5, with unresolved D. The CDR3 has 15 residues. V was cut by 3 bases and J by 6 bases, with 15 bases left in between. CDR1 MNHNS and CDR2 SASEGT come from the germline V gene.

The chain has TRBV6-1 and TRBJ2-1; 10 nucleotides match TRBD2. This CDR3 is built from 15 residues. Trimming cost V 2 bases and J 12 bases; bases outside gene matches: 10. CDR1 is MNHNS and CDR2 is SASEGT in the germline V gene. CDR3 in DNA: TGTGCCAGCAGTGAACTAGCGGGAGAAAATTGGGGGCAGTTCTTC. Amino acid sequence: CASSELAGENWGQFF.

The CDR3 sequence: CASSSDPQWRRRYYNEQFF. The CDR3 nucleotides are TGTGCCAGCAGCTCCGACCCTCAGTGGCGGAGGAGGTATTACAATGAGCAGTTCTTC. The chain employs TRBV7-2 and TRBJ2-1, with a possible D match to TRBD2 (5 bases). Trimming took 4 bases from V and 4 from J, leaving 26 bases between them. The germline CDR1 and CDR2 sequences are SGHTA and FQGNSA. The CDR3 runs to 19 residues.

The chain employs TRBV7-9 and TRBJ2-2; possible D gene TRBD1, 5 bases. The CDR3 extends over 15 amino acids. V was trimmed by 10 bases and J by 0 bases, leaving 15 bases between them. Germline CDR1 SEHNR, CDR2 FQNEAQ (reference sequence). Here the CDR3 reads CAIEAGPTNTGELFF. The DNA for the CDR3 is TGTGCCATCGAAGCAGGGCCGACGAACACCGGGGAGCTGTTTTTT.

The chain joins TRBV18 to TRBJ1-2; D gene uncertain. The ends were cut back, 2 bases at V and 6 bases at J, with 25 bases in the middle. This CDR3 spans 18 amino acids. Germline CDR1 and CDR2: KGHSH and LQKENI. The CDR3 loop is CASSPSFFVQKGGDGYTF. For the CDR3, the DNA is TGTGCCAGCTCACCAAGCTTTTTTGTTCAGAAGGGAGGAGATGGCTACACCTTC.

V gene TRBV28 combines with J gene TRBJ1-2; D call uncertain. Trimming left V 2 bases short and J 2 bases short, with 12 bases between. The germline gives CDR1 MDHEN, CDR2 SYDVKM. CDR3 length: 15 amino acids. CDR3: CASSLIQEENYGYTF. In nucleotides, the CDR3 is TGTGCCAGCAGTTTAATCCAGGAGGAAAACTATGGCTACACCTTC.

The chain recombines TRBV21-1 with TRBJ2-1; the DNA was not used to check the table's D call, TRBD1. TRBV21-1 is reported as a pseudogene. The CDR3 sequence is 15 residues long. The CDR3 loop reads CASNEWGPVYNEQFF. The CDR3, as DNA: TGTGCCAGCAACGAATGGGGGCCGGTGTACAATGAGCAGTTCTTC.

The chain combines TRBV9 with TRBJ2-2; D may be TRBD1 (5 bases). CDR3 size: 15 residues. The germline V gene encodes CDR1 SGDLS and CDR2 YYNGEE. The V and J ends lost 3 bases and 5 bases respectively, with 14 bases between them. The CDR3 DNA reads TGTGCCAGCAGCGCCTTATCAACAGGAACCGGGGAGCTGTTTTTT. Its protein product is CASSALSTGTGELFF.

This sequence joins TRBV6-5 and TRBJ2-4; D unclear. The germline gives CDR1 MNHEY, CDR2 SVGAGI. This CDR3 spans 15 amino acids. The V and J ends lost 2 bases and 3 bases respectively, with 11 bases between them. CDR3 bases: TGTGCCAGCAGTTACGCATATTCAGACAAAAACATTCAGTACTTC. It translates to CASSYAYSDKNIQYF.

This chain links TRBV13 with TRBJ2-2, with 11 bases identical to TRBD2. Per germline, CDR1 PRHDT and CDR2 FYEKMQ (reference sequence). This CDR3 is 16 amino acids long. The J segment lost 4 bases and the V segment lost 2 bases, leaving 3 bases of the junction unmatched. CDR3 region: CASSLRLAGGTGELFF. CDR3 bases: TGTGCCAGCAGCTTAAGGCTAGCGGGGGGCACCGGGGAGCTGTTTTTT.

J is TRBJ2-5 and V is TRBV5-4; TRBD1 is a possible D gene (7 bases). CDR1 is SGHNT, CDR2 YYREEE, per germline (reference sequence). The CDR3 is 14 residues long. Trimming removed 2 bases at V and 5 bases at J, with 13 bases between. The DNA of the CDR3 is TGTGCCAGCAGCTTCCAGGGGGGTTCGGAGACCCAGTACTTC. This sequence encodes CASSFQGGSETQYF.

V is TRBV12-3 or TRBV12-4 and J is TRBJ2-7, with 8 bases matching TRBD1. The CDR3 has 13 amino acids. V shed 6 bases, J shed 3 bases, and the junction held 4 bases outside the gene matches. For the CDR3, the DNA is TGTGCCAGCAGGGGGACAGGTTTCTACGAGCAGTACTTC. Protein product: CASRGTGFYEQYF.

The V and J genes are TRBV28 and TRBJ2-5; D is unresolved. Trimming removed 1 base at V and 2 bases at J, with 2 bases between. CDR1 and CDR2 from the germline V gene are MDHEN and SYDVKM. The CDR3 is 12 amino acids. The DNA for the CDR3 is TGTGCCAGCAGTTTATCACAAGAGACCCAGTACTTC. It yields the protein CASSLSQETQYF. The whole variable domain, filled in from reference TRBV28 and TRBJ2-5, reads DVKVTQSSRYLVKRTGEKVFLECVQDMDHENMFWYRQDPGLGLRLIYFSYDVKMKEKGDIPEGYSVSREKKERFSLILESASTNQTSMYLCASSLSQETQYFGPGTRLLVL.

This chain uses TRBV4-2 with TRBJ2-7; D perhaps matches TRBD2 (6 bases). From germline, CDR1 is LGHNA and CDR2 YNFKEQ. The CDR3 spans 13 residues. Trimming took 1 base from V and 12 from J, leaving 16 bases between them. CDR3 nucleotides: TGTGCCAGCAGCCAAGGCTCTAGCGCGGGGAGGTACTTC. It encodes CASSQGSSAGRYF.

The chain has TRBV11-2 and TRBJ2-1; 11 bases match TRBD2. This CDR3 is 16 amino acids long. Trimming cost V 5 bases and J 7 bases; bases outside gene matches: 10. Germline-derived CDR1 and CDR2 are SGHAT and FQNNGV. CDR3 protein: CASSKIAGGSGNEQFF. CDR3 bases: TGTGCCAGCAGCAAAATAGCGGGGGGGTCTGGGAATGAGCAGTTCTTC.

This sequence joins TRBV28 and TRBJ2-5, with a tentative D call TRBD1 (6 bases). Germline V gives CDR1 MDHEN, CDR2 SYDVKM. Deletions cut 5 bases from V and 5 bases from J, with 18 bases between. The CDR3 totals 15 residues. CDR3 nucleotide sequence: TGTGCCAGCAGTACACAGGGTGAGGGACGCGAGACCCAGTACTTC. This codes for CASSTQGEGRETQYF.

The rearrangement uses TRBV5-4 and TRBJ1-1; 9 bases line up with TRBD1. J was trimmed by 3 bases and V by 4 bases; bases with no gene match: 7. Germline-derived CDR1 and CDR2 are SGHNT and YYREEE (reference sequence). The CDR3 totals 15 residues. The CDR3, as DNA: TGTGCCAGCAGCACCAGGGACAGGGCCGACACTGAAGCTTTCTTT. Translating it yields CASSTRDRADTEAFF. Together with reference TRBV5-4 and TRBJ1-1, the CDR3 gives the full variable domain: ETGVTQSPTHLIKTRGQQVTLRCSSQSGHNTVSWYQQALGQGPQFIFQYYREEENGRGNFPPRFSGLQFPNYSSELNVNALELDDSALYLCASSTRDRADTEAFFGQGTRLTVV.

This clone was found once. The chain couples TRBV10-3 to TRBJ1-1; 8 nucleotides line up with TRBD1. Germline V CDR1 and CDR2: ENHRY, SYGVKD. The V gene end was trimmed by 3 bases and the J gene end by 5 bases; junction bases not matched to a gene: 8. The CDR3 sequence is 15 residues long. CDR3 coding DNA: TGTGCCATCAGTGAAAAGGACAGGGAAGGGACTGAAGCTTTCTTT. Translation gives CAISEKDREGTEAFF.

V and J are TRBV9 and TRBJ1-4, with TRBD1 identical over 7 bases. With V trimmed by 2 bases and J by 8 bases, 9 bases remained unmatched. CDR1 and CDR2 from the germline V gene are SGDLS and YYNGEE. This CDR3 comprises 15 residues. The CDR3 DNA sequence: TGTGCCAGCAGCGTGAGGGACAGTGGGGGAGAAAAACTGTTTTTT. Protein sequence: CASSVRDSGGEKLFF. Full variable domain (rest looked up from reference TRBV9 and TRBJ1-4): DSGVTQTPKHLITATGQRVTLRCSPRSGDLSVYWYQQSLDQGLQFLIQYYNGEERAKGNILERFSAQQFPDLHSELNLSSLELGDSALYFCASSVRDSGGEKLFFGSGTQLSVL.

The rearrangement joins TRBV29-1 to TRBJ1-2; the match to TRBD1 covers 10 bases. J lost 3 bases, V lost 7 bases, and 8 bases had no gene match. Per the germline V gene, CDR1 is SQVTM and CDR2 is ANQGSEA. The CDR3 runs to 14 residues. The chain's CDR3 is CSANRGTGDYGYTF. The CDR3 coding sequence is TGCAGCGCTAATCGCGGGACAGGGGACTATGGCTACACCTTC.

The chain employs TRBV9 and TRBJ1-5; D is unclear. The CDR3 loop spans 15 amino acids. The germline V gene encodes CDR1 SGDLS and CDR2 YYNGEE. Trimming cost V 0 bases and J 1 base, with 8 bases left between them. This CDR3 reads CASSVAGESNQPQHF. In DNA, the CDR3 is TGTGCCAGCAGCGTAGCCGGGGAAAGCAATCAGCCCCAGCATTTT.

This rearrangement joins TRBV6-6 to TRBJ1-5; D is uncertain. CDR1 and CDR2 (germline): MNHNY, SVGAGI (reference sequence). V shed 2 bases and J shed 2 bases, with 13 bases lying between them. CDR3 length equals 16 residues. CDR3 amino acids: CASSYGQAWGNQPQHF. The CDR3 nucleotides read TGTGCCAGCAGTTACGGTCAGGCATGGGGCAATCAGCCCCAGCATTTT.

V is TRBV19 and J is TRBJ1-1; the D gene is possibly TRBD1 (6 bases). Trimming pared 5 bases from V and 1 base from J, leaving 11 bases between. Germline V CDR1 and CDR2: LNHDA, SQIVND (reference sequence). This CDR3 has 14 amino acids. CDR3 coding DNA: TGTGCCAGTAGTCTACAGGGTCCGAACACTGAAGCTTTCTTT. Translated, it gives CASSLQGPNTEAFF.

This clone came up many times. The chain joins TRBV7-3 to TRBJ1-6, with D possibly TRBD1 on 5 matching bases. Germline CDR1 is SGHTA and CDR2 is FQGTGA. CDR3 length: 14 residues. V gave up 5 bases and J gave up 7 bases, with 12 bases separating them. CDR3 amino acids: CASSRIAGNSPLHF. DNA for the CDR3: TGTGCCAGCAGCCGCATCGCAGGGAATTCACCCCTCCACTTT.